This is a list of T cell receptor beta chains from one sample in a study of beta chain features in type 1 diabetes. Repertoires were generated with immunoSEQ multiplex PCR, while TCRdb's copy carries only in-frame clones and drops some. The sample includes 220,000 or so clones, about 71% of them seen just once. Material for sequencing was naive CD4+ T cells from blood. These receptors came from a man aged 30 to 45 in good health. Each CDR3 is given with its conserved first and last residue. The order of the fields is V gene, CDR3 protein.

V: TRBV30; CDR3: CAWSLNTGEPFF
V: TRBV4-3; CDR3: CASSQDSNRAQYF
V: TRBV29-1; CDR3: CSVGRSGTRGRDEQYF
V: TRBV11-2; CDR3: CASSLDLGEQFF
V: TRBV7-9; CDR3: CASSLGPRDEQFF
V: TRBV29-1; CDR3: CSARAGTYEQYF
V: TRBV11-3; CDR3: CASSTTSVSYEQYF
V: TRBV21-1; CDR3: CASSTRKATDTQYF
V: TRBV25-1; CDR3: CASSELGTGGAQETQYF
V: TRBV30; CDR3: CAWNRGRMNTEAFF
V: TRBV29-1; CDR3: CSVGLAGVLGSYNEQFF
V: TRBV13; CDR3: CASSSPDGVTEAFF
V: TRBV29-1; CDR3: CSVRGSGELFF
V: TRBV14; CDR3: CASSLMDRDETQYF
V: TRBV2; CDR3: CANRGAGANVLTF
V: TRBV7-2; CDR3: CASSLGQGRNTGELFF
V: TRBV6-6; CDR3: CASSYSGNNQPQHF
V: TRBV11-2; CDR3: CASTQVASQETQYF
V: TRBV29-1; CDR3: CSGGEVAQETQYF
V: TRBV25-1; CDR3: CASSLDSYGYTF
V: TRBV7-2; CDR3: CASSRGLEAFF
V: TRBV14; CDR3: CASSQDNWNTGELFF
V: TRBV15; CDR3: CATSRDRVPNTEAFF
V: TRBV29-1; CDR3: CSAGQRITDTQYF
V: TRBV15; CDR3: CATSRQKLDLGEQYF
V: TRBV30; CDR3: CAWSVRVLAGELFF
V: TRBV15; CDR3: CATSGRTGMFNEQFF
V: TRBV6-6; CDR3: CASWAAGLQPQHF
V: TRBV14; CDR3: CASSLSVSYNEQFF
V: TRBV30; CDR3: CAWTKDLNTEAFF
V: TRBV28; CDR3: CASWRDGYTF
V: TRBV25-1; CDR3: CASTHSGGQETQYF
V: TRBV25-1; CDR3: CASSGLSGDEQYF
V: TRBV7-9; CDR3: CASHRGDSPLHF
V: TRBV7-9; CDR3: CASSTDISNQPQHF
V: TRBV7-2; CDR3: CASSLTPSGTETQYF
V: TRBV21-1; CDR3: CASSKGAPGRPQHF
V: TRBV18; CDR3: CASSPRPSQETQYF
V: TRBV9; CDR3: CASSVTGGSPLHF
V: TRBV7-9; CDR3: CASSLAAYNEQFF
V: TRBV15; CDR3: CATSRDKTYEQYF